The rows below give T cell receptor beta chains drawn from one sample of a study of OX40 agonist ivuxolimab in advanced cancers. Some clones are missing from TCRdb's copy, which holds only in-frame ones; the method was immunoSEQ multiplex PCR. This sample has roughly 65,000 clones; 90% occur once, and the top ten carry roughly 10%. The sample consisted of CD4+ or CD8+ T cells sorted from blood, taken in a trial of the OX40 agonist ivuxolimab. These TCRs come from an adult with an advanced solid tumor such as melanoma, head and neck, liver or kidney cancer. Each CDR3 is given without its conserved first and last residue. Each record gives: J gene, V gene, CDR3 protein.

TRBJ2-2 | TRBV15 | ATNSIGSGNTGELF
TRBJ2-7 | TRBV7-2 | ASSPRVGARVEQY
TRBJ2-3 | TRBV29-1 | SVAPFRYFTDTQY
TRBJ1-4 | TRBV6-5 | ASSRQGAINEKLF
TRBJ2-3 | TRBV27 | ASSYRDSDTQY
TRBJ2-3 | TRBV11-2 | ASSFLAGGRSTDTQY
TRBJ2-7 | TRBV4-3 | ASSQASSYEQY
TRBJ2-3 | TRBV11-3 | ASSFGTESTDTQY
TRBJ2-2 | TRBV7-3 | ASSPRRGLAGGNTGELF
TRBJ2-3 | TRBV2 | ASRRGRGTDTQY
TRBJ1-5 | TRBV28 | ASKTFSNQPQH
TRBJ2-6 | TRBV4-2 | ASSPYSRGQLRFISGANVLT
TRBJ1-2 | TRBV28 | ASSLRGGYGYT
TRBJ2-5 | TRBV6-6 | ASLSAGYQETQY
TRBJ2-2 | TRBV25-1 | ASSDRGTSVAGELF
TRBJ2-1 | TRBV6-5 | ASRPLWGEQF
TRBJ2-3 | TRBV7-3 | ASSLTRQGVSDTQY
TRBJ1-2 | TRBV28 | ASSRQAYGYT
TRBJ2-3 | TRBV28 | ASSQPSGTDTQY
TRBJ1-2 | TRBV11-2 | ASSLPRSNYGYT
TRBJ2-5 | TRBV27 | ARAMFETQY
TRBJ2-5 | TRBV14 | ASSDDLAGGPRETQY
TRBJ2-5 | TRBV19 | ASSISAGETQY
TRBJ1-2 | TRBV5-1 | ASSLAAGDGYT
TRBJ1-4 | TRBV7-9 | ASSLGRTINEKLF
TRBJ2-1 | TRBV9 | ASSVVSNNEQF
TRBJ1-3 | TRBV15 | ATSRDRGYGNTIY
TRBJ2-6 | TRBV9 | ASSSRGSGANVLT
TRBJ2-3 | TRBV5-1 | ASTRGSTDTQY
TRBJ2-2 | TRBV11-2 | ASIGGGAGELF
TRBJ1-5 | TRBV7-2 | VSSFGQGGQPQH
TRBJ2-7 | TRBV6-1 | ASRFGGGSFYEQY
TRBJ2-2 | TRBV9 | ASSVQGHYGELF
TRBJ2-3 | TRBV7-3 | ASSLNRDTQY
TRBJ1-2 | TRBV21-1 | ASSKAEGRHT
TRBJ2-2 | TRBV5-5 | ASSPPASGANTGELF
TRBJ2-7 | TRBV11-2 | ASSLASYEQY
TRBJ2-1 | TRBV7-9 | ASSQGLAGVRGQF
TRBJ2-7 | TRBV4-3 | ASSRSTGGFYEQY
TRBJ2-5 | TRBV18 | ASSPSSETQY
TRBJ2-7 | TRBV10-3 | AISGTTGAGYEQY
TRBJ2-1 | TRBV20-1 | SASRRNEQF
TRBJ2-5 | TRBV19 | ASSITGSPGETQY
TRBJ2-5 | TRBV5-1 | ASSRRGAGYQETQY
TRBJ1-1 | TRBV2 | ASSEQNTEAF
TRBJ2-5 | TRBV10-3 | ATGEETQY
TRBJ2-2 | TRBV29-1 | SVEEEPFGAGELF
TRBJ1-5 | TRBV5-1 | ASSLDGGSNQPQH